These 2 T cell receptor beta chains originate from one sample sequenced in a study of T-cell memory formation after mild COVID-19. TCRdb itself ran the 5' RACE reads through MiXCR, one entry per CDR3 protein. The table has about 160,000 distinct CDR3 sequences, less than 40% seen once. Material: PBMCs or a T cell subset sorted from them (not recorded which). Every receptor here comes from an adult woman who had mild COVID-19 (a few samples of this study predate the infection). Cell type and time point are not known.

The chain combines TRBV5-1 with TRBJ2-7; D is perhaps TRBD2 (6 bases). Germline values: CDR1 SGHRS, CDR2 YFSETQ. V dropped 0 bases and J dropped 6 bases, with 10 bases sitting between them. The CDR3 has 13 residues. CDR3 in DNA: TGCGCCAGCAGCTTGGCCGGAGGGTCCGAGCAGTACTTC. Its protein is CASSLAGGSEQYF.

Turning to this clonotype: The junction departs from the called germline gene at one end, perhaps through a read error. This chain links TRBV7-7 with TRBJ1-1; the D gene is possibly TRBD1 (6 bases). The CDR3 sequence is 13 residues long. The germline V gene encodes CDR1 SSHAT and CDR2 FNYEAQ (reference sequence). The chain's CDR3 is CASSPAEGAEAFF. The CDR3 nucleotides are TGTGCTAGCAGCCCTGCGGAGGGGGCTGAAGCTTTCTTT.